In its sample, the clone carrying this TCR beta chain was seen many times. The antigen is not known. RNA transcripts yielded amplified TCR beta CDR3 regions. The TCR CDR3 first-round RT-PCR relied on the HTBI primer set. TCRdb reanalysed the multiplex PCR reads using MiXCR and keeps one entry per CDR3 protein. The sample lists around 340,000 distinct CDR3 sequences, about a sixth occurring once. Germline V gene lookup returns CDR1 SEHNR and CDR2 FQNEAQ (reference sequence). This CDR3 comprises 12 residues. The germline V and J ends were trimmed by 5 bases and 13 bases, with 16 bases remaining between them. The sample originates from a study of T cells in Graves' hyperthyroidism and ophthalmopathy. Study observations and caveats: Within blood appeared most thyroid clonotypes that had expanded above 0.001.

The TCR comes from a woman between 25 and 40 years old with Graves' hyperthyroidism that later progressed to Graves' ophthalmopathy. Sequencing used blood. V and J are TRBV7-9 and TRBJ2-3; D is uncertain. The CDR3 spells CASSDLAGVKYF. In DNA form, the CDR3 reads TGTGCCAGCAGCGATTTAGCTGGGGTAAAGTATTTT.